This paragraph reports one T cell receptor beta chain. An amount of RNA that ranged from about 0.45 to 1 ug was reverse transcribed with random hexamers. It was immunoSEQ multiplex PCR that amplified TCR beta CDR3 across 54 Vbeta and 13 Jbeta. Each CDR3 protein is one row after TCRdb ran MiXCR on the immunoSEQ multiplex PCR reads. The table records 180,000 or so distinct CDR3 sequences, over 90% of them present only once. The data derive from a study of CD8 T cells in Susac syndrome. Turning to the study itself: There were Susac syndrome patients who were therapy-naive at blood draw, others on corticosteroids, and others on intravenous immunoglobulin alone.

The V segment lost 8 bases and the J segment 0 bases; nucleotides outside the gene matches: 5. This CDR3 contains 14 residues. Per germline, CDR1 MNHEY and CDR2 SMNVEV (reference sequence). The study sequenced TCR beta in blood CD8+ and CD4+ T cells. FACS was used to enrich TEMRA cells, whereas the CD8+ and CD4+ T cells were obtained by negative isolation. This clonotype was obtained from a human donor with Susac syndrome. The material sequenced was CD4+ T cells from PBMCs. This chain joins TRBV27 and TRBJ2-7, with 9 bases matching TRBD1. CDR3: CASAGTGSSYEQYF. Here the CDR3 DNA reads TGTGCCAGCGCCGGGACAGGGAGCTCCTACGAGCAGTACTTC.